Below are 17 T cell receptor beta chains sequenced from a single sample in a study of CD8 T cells in ankylosing spondylitis. TCRdb re-analysed the 5' RACE reads in MiXCR, keeping a single row per CDR3 protein. Here the sample spans 800,000 to 900,000 distinct CDR3 sequences, roughly 12% being singletons. Which antigens these TCRs recognize remains unknown. Whole-study findings and limits: Roughly 8 highly homologous variants made up a TCR beta motif that seemed to typify ankylosing spondylitis blood.

The specimen sequenced was blood, either unsorted or a sorted T cell fraction (not recorded which). All receptors derive from a male donor with ankylosing spondylitis.

This chain joins TRBV27 and TRBJ2-3, with D possibly being TRBD2 (5 bases). Germline V lookup: CDR1 MNHEY, CDR2 SMNVEV (reference sequence). The CDR3 runs 15 residues. The V and J ends lost 2 bases and 5 bases respectively, with 14 bases between them. CDR3: CASSLGRLAVDTQYF. The CDR3, as DNA: TGTGCCAGCAGTTTAGGGCGGCTAGCCGTAGATACGCAGTATTTT.

The genes are TRBV5-1 and TRBJ2-3; TRBD1 aligns across 9 bases. Germline V gene sequence: CDR1 SGHRS, CDR2 YFSETQ. The ends lost 7 bases at V and 4 bases at J; junction bases unmatched: 10. The CDR3 is 15 residues long. Written as DNA, the CDR3 is TGCGCCAGCGGCAACAGGGGGCTGGAGTCAGATACGCAGTATTTT. The encoded protein is CASGNRGLESDTQYF.

The chain is built from TRBV5-5 and TRBJ2-1; 13 bases match TRBD2. The CDR3 spans 17 residues. Looked up from germline, CDR1 is SGHKS and CDR2 is YYEKEE (reference sequence). The J segment lost 5 bases and the V segment lost 1 base, leaving 6 bases of the junction unmatched. CDR3 DNA sequence: TGTGCCAGCAGCTTGTCGGGAGGACTAGCGGGGGACAATGAGCAGTTCTTC. Its protein is CASSLSGGLAGDNEQFF.

The chain uses TRBV5-1 and TRBJ2-2; 8 bases fit TRBD1. Germline CDR1 SGHRS, CDR2 YFSETQ. J was trimmed by 3 bases and V by 2 bases; bases with no gene match: 3. CDR3 length: 15 residues. CDR3 loop: CASSFLTGDTGELFF. The DNA of the CDR3 is TGCGCCAGCAGCTTTTTGACAGGGGACACCGGGGAGCTGTTTTTT.

The CDR3 protein is CASNIAGVYNEQFF. The CDR3, as DNA: TGTGCCAGCAACATAGCGGGAGTCTACAATGAGCAGTTCTTC. The V and J genes are TRBV12-3 or TRBV12-4 and TRBJ2-1; 9 nucleotides align to TRBD2. This CDR3 has 14 residues. Losses at the gene ends were 7 bases for V and 3 bases for J; bases not matched to a gene: 4.

This clonotype was observed a handful of times. V and J are TRBV30 and TRBJ2-2, with a weak D call TRBD2 (5 bases). V was shortened by 2 bases and J by 6 bases, with 16 bases between the two germline ends. Germline loops: CDR1 GTSNPN, CDR2 SVGIG (reference sequence). This CDR3 has 15 amino acids. The CDR3 loop reads CAWSPPGTRAGELFF. The CDR3 bases are TGTGCCTGGAGTCCGCCGGGAACAAGGGCCGGGGAGCTGTTTTTT.

The V and J genes are TRBV20-1 and TRBJ2-1, with TRBD1 identical over 10 bases. The CDR3 runs to 13 residues. The germline V gene encodes CDR1 DFQATT and CDR2 SNEGSKA (reference sequence). The junction had 7 bases not matched to a gene; V was cut back by 7 bases and J by 7 bases. The CDR3 sequence is CSVGTGVVNEQFF. The CDR3 DNA is TGCAGTGTCGGGACAGGGGTTGTGAATGAGCAGTTCTTC.

The sample holds a few counts of this clonotype. The final CDR3 position lacks the conserved phenylalanine or tryptophan, pointing to a likely read error. The limits of the CDR3 on the DNA are not certain, so only TCRdb's listed CDR3 is given. V usage is TRBV6-1 and J usage is TRBJ1-1. CDR1 is MNHNS and CDR2 is SASEGT in the germline V gene. The CDR3 extends over 12 residues, inclusive of both ends. The chain's CDR3 is CASSDVLRQVLL.

CDR3 in amino acids: CASSARAHGGELFF. CDR3 bases: TGTGCCAGCAGCGCCCGTGCCCACGGCGGGGAGCTGTTTTTT. This chain joins TRBV5-8 and TRBJ2-2; D is unclear. CDR1 is SGHTS, CDR2 YDEGEE, per germline. The CDR3 is 14 residues long. Trimming shortened V by 4 bases and J by 7 bases, and 14 bases separated the two germline ends.

The sample holds many counts of this clonotype. The chain links TRBV12-3 or TRBV12-4 to TRBJ2-1, with a tentative D call TRBD2 (5 bases). V was trimmed by 6 bases and J by 3 bases, leaving 9 bases between them. The length of the CDR3 is 13 residues. The CDR3 bases are TGTGCCAGCAGCTCGGGATTCTACAATGAGCAGTTCTTC. It encodes CASSSGFYNEQFF.

This chain connects TRBV24-1 to TRBJ2-2; D uncertain. With 0 bases removed from V and 5 bases from J, the gap between germline ends came to 15 bases. Per the germline V gene, CDR1 is KGHDR and CDR2 is SFDVKD. The CDR3 length is 17 residues. CDR3 loop: CATSDLQGLNPTGELFF. CDR3 in DNA: TGTGCCACCAGTGATTTGCAAGGCCTTAACCCGACCGGGGAGCTGTTTTTT.

The DNA for the CDR3 is TGTGCCAGCAGGCAGAACTCTGGAAACACCATATATTTT. Protein product: CASRQNSGNTIYF. The chain combines TRBV12-3 or TRBV12-4 with TRBJ1-3; D is uncertain. V was shortened by 6 bases and J by 0 bases, with 6 bases between the two germline ends. The CDR3 loop spans 13 amino acids.

A few counts support this clonotype. This chain joins TRBV7-6 and TRBJ2-4; 7 bases are shared with TRBD1. The CDR3 covers 12 residues. Germline V lookup: CDR1 SGHVS, CDR2 FNYEAQ. Trimming took 1 base from V and 10 from J; bases not matched to a gene: 1. The chain's CDR3 is CASSLGQGIQYF. The CDR3 DNA sequence: TGTGCCAGCAGCTTAGGACAGGGAATTCAGTACTTC.

V is TRBV10-3 and J is TRBJ1-2, with TRBD1 as a possible D gene (5 bases). V lost 6 bases and J 4 bases, leaving 12 bases between the germline ends. CDR3 size: 13 residues. Germline V gene sequence: CDR1 ENHRY, CDR2 SYGVKD. CDR3 coding DNA: TGTGCCATCAGGGTGACAGAGACCTATGGCTACACCTTC. Amino acids: CAIRVTETYGYTF.

The rearrangement uses TRBV24-1 and TRBJ2-5, with D tentatively TRBD2 (6 bases). Germline V gene lookup returns CDR1 KGHDR and CDR2 SFDVKD. The CDR3 sequence is 13 residues long. V gave up 7 bases and J gave up 2 bases, with 10 bases separating them. The CDR3 region has the DNA TGTGCCACCAGCCCGGGGGTGCAAGAGACCCAGTACTTC. This encodes CATSPGVQETQYF.

This clonotype was observed a handful of times. This chain uses TRBV24-1 with TRBJ1-2, with 8 nucleotides matching TRBD1. Trimming took 9 bases from V and 5 from J; bases not matched to a gene: 4. Germline values: CDR1 KGHDR, CDR2 SFDVKD. The CDR3 consists of 12 residues. The CDR3 is CATQTGDYGYTF. The CDR3 DNA follows: TGTGCCACCCAGACAGGGGATTATGGCTACACCTTC.

This clonotype was counted at least ten times. The chain uses TRBV12-3 or TRBV12-4 and TRBJ2-7; TRBD1 matches at 7 bases. The CDR3 runs 14 residues. J was trimmed by 2 bases and V by 1 base; bases with no gene match: 2. CDR3 bases: TGTGCCAGCAGTTTAGGGGACAGAGCCTACGAGCAGTACTTC. Its protein is CASSLGDRAYEQYF.